This is a list of T cell receptor beta chains from one sample in a study of T cell responses to AZD1222 COVID-19 vaccine. Sequenced by immunoSEQ multiplex PCR; TCRdb stores in-frame clones only, minus some. The profile shows approximately 130,000 clones, over 75% of them singletons. The material was peripheral blood, obtained 28 days after the second AZD1222 dose. The origin of the receptors is an adult who received the AZD1222 COVID-19 vaccine. Each CDR3 is given with its conserved first and last residue. Fields, in order: V gene, J gene, clone size, D gene, CDR3 protein, CDR3 DNA. The D gene is left open where the match is weak. A clone size is listed for some rows: how often the clone was seen (once, few, many), or a class if it is expanded.

TRBV5-1	TRBJ2-2	few	.	CASSLTAGPTGELFF	TGCGCCAGCAGCCTAACGGCAGGGCCGACCGGGGAGCTGTTTTTT
TRBV7-8	TRBJ2-1	.	TRBD1	CASSLYTGGYNEQFF	TGTGCCAGCAGCTTATACACAGGGGGCTACAATGAGCAGTTCTTC
TRBV6-6	TRBJ2-1	once	.	CASSYEGGSYNEQFF	TGTGCCAGCAGTTATGAGGGGGGTTCCTACAATGAGCAGTTCTTC
TRBV5-1	TRBJ2-3	.	TRBD2	CASSSATSADTQYF	TGCGCCAGCAGCTCCGCGACTAGCGCAGATACGCAGTATTTT
TRBV18	TRBJ2-5	.	TRBD1	CASSPLGQEQETQYF	TGTGCCAGCTCACCCCTCGGACAGGAGCAAGAGACCCAGTACTTC
TRBV3-1/TRBV3-2	TRBJ1-5	few	.	CASSQDLGGDQPQHF	TGTGCCAGCAGCCAAGATTTGGGGGGCGATCAGCCCCAGCATTTT
TRBV29-1	TRBJ2-1	.	TRBD1	CSSRDRLAYNEQFF	TGCAGCTCTCGGGACAGATTAGCCTACAATGAGCAGTTCTTC
TRBV2	TRBJ2-5	.	.	CASTFGHQETQYF	TGTGCCAGCACTTTCGGACACCAAGAGACCCAGTACTTC
TRBV5-1	TRBJ2-3	once	TRBD1	CASSLGTAVRGDTQYF	TGCGCCAGCAGCCTTGGGACAGCCGTCCGCGGAGATACGCAGTATTTT
TRBV6-2/TRBV6-3	TRBJ1-5	.	.	CASSSRGDRQPQHF	TGTGCCAGCAGCAGCAGAGGGGACCGGCAGCCCCAGCATTTT
TRBV15	TRBJ2-7	.	.	CATSRGRAGYEQYF	TGTGCCACCAGCAGAGGGAGGGCCGGGTACGAGCAGTACTTC
TRBV6-5	TRBJ2-7	.	.	CVVGGVGDSYEQYF	TGTGTCGTAGGGGGGGTAGGGGATAGCTACGAGCAGTACTTC
TRBV5-1	TRBJ1-1	.	.	CASSLDTEAFF	TGCGCCAGCAGCCTAGACACTGAAGCTTTCTTT
TRBV2	TRBJ1-3	.	.	CASSEAGGPGNTIYF	TGTGCCAGCAGTGAAGCAGGGGGGCCTGGAAACACCATATATTTT
TRBV7-3	TRBJ1-3	.	.	CASSSTAGNTIYF	TGTGCCAGCAGTTCTACAGCTGGAAACACCATATATTTT
TRBV10-3	TRBJ1-2	.	.	CAISDDTLSRLDGYTF	TGTGCCATCAGTGATGATACCCTCTCGCGTTTGGATGGCTACACCTTC
TRBV12-3/TRBV12-4	TRBJ2-5	.	.	CASSFMREETQYF	TGTGCCAGCAGTTTTATGCGTGAAGAGACCCAGTACTTC
TRBV11-2	TRBJ1-4	.	.	CASSLVIHNEKLFF	TGTGCCAGCAGCTTAGTGATTCATAATGAAAAACTGTTTTTT
TRBV5-6	TRBJ2-5	.	.	CASSLDGETQYF	TGTGCCAGCAGCTTGGACGGGGAGACCCAGTACTTC
TRBV7-3	TRBJ1-1	.	.	CASSPGLGTEAFF	TGTGCCAGCAGCCCCGGGTTGGGCACTGAAGCTTTCTTT
TRBV12-5	TRBJ1-5	.	.	CASGLGTRTLYSNQPQHF	TGTGCTAGTGGGCTCGGTACCCGAACACTTTATAGCAATCAGCCCCAGCATTTT
TRBV13	TRBJ2-1	.	TRBD1	CASSHRTGVYNEQFF	TGTGCCAGCAGCCATCGGACAGGAGTCTACAATGAGCAGTTCTTC
TRBV2	TRBJ1-4	.	.	CASSVARQAPRKLFF	TGTGCCAGCAGTGTGGCCCGACAGGCCCCGAGAAAACTGTTTTTT
TRBV28	TRBJ1-4	.	TRBD1	CASRGQGGEKLFF	TGTGCCAGCAGGGGACAGGGGGGTGAAAAACTGTTTTTT
TRBV10-3	TRBJ2-3	once	TRBD1	CAIDTGGSTDTQYF	TGTGCCATCGATACAGGGGGGAGCACAGATACGCAGTATTTT
TRBV6-4	TRBJ1-2	.	TRBD1	CASSVDRIANYGYTF	TGTGCCAGCAGCGTGGACAGGATAGCTAACTATGGCTACACCTTC
TRBV28	TRBJ2-7	few	TRBD1	CASEGTGQGHYEQYF	TGTGCCAGCGAGGGAACGGGACAGGGTCACTACGAGCAGTACTTC
TRBV6-5	TRBJ2-7	.	.	CASRPPGRALYEQYF	TGTGCCAGCAGACCGCCCGGACGGGCCCTCTACGAGCAGTACTTC
TRBV11-3	TRBJ2-5	.	.	CASSLGEGLETQYF	TGTGCCAGCAGCCTAGGCGAGGGTTTGGAGACCCAGTACTTC
TRBV7-3	TRBJ1-2	.	.	CASSLGGTNYGYTF	TGTGCCAGCAGCTTAGGGGGGACTAACTATGGCTACACCTTC
TRBV5-4	TRBJ1-5	.	.	CASSLGGRRGQPQHF	TGTGCCAGCAGCTTGGGAGGTCGGCGAGGTCAGCCCCAGCATTTT
TRBV4-3	TRBJ1-3	.	.	CASSQEPGRHSGNTIYF	TGCGCCAGCAGCCAAGAACCGGGCCGGCACTCTGGAAACACCATATATTTT
TRBV19	TRBJ1-2	.	TRBD1	CASRKRQGFDGYTF	TGTGCCAGTAGAAAAAGACAGGGGTTCGATGGCTACACCTTC
TRBV27	TRBJ1-2	once	TRBD1	CASSLGTGNYGYTF	TGTGCCAGCAGTTTGGGGACAGGGAACTATGGCTACACCTTC
TRBV7-2	TRBJ2-3	.	TRBD2	CASSQWTSLETDTQYF	TGTGCCAGCAGCCAGTGGACTAGCTTGGAAACAGATACGCAGTATTTT
TRBV18	TRBJ1-5	.	.	CASSPQQDSNQPQHF	TGTGCCAGCTCTCCACAACAGGATAGCAATCAGCCCCAGCATTTT
TRBV18	TRBJ2-7	.	TRBD2	CASSPGTSGSQGEQYF	TGTGCCAGCTCACCCGGGACTAGCGGGAGTCAGGGCGAGCAGTACTTC